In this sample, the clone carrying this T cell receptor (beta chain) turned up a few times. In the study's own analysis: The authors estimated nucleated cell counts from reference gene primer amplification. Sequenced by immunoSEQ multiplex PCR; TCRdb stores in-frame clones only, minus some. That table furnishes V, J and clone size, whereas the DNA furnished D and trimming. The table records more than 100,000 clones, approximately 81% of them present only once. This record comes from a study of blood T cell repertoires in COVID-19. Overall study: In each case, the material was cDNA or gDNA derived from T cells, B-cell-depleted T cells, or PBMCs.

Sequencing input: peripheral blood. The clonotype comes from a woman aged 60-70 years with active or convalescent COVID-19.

The CDR3 loop is CASSLAGAGDYEQYF. The CDR3 DNA reads as TGTGCCAGCAGCTTAGCGGGAGCGGGGGACTACGAGCAGTACTTC. This chain joins TRBV7-2 and TRBJ2-7, with 8 bases lining up with TRBD2. CDR1 is SGHTA and CDR2 is FQGNSA in the germline V gene. CDR3 size: 15 residues. V lost 0 bases, J lost 3 bases, and 4 bases stayed unmatched.